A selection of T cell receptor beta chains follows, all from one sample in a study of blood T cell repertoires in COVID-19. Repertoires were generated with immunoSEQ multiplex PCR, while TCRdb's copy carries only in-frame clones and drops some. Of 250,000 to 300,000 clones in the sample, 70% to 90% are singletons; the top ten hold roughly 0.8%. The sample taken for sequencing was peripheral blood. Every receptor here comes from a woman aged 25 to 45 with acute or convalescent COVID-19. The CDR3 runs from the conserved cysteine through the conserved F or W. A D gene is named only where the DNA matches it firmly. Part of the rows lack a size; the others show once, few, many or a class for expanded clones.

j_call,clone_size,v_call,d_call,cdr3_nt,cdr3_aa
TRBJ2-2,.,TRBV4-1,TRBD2,TGCGCCACTAACCACGGCCTAGCGGGCACCGGGGAGCTGTTTTTT,CATNHGLAGTGELFF
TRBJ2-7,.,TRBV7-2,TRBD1,TGTGCCAGCAGCGGACAGACAGGGCCCTACGAGCAGTACTTC,CASSGQTGPYEQYF
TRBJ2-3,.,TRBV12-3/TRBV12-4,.,TGTGCCAGCAGCGGGATGGGCACAGATACGCAGTATTTT,CASSGMGTDTQYF
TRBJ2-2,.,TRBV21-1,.,TGTGCCAACGCATCGGTATTCGGGACAGACCACACCGGGGAGCTGTTTTTT,CANASVFGTDHTGELFF
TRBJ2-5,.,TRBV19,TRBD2,TGTGCCAGTAGACCCCTAGCGGAAGAGACCCAGTACTTC,CASRPLAEETQYF
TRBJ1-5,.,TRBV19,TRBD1,TGTGCCAGTAGTCCCGGGACAGGGGAACAGCCCCAGCATTTT,CASSPGTGEQPQHF
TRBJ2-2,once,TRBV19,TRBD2,TGTGCCAGTAGCGCAACTAGCGGGACGGTTTCGGGCACCGGGGAGCTGTTTTTT,CASSATSGTVSGTGELFF
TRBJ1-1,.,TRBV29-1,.,TGCAGCGTTGAAGATCTTGGGCGGGGGCGCGGGACTGAAGCTTTCTTT,CSVEDLGRGRGTEAFF
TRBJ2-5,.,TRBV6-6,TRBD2,TGTGCCAGCAGTTTCGGACTAGCGGGAGGGTGGGAGACCCAGTACTTC,CASSFGLAGGWETQYF
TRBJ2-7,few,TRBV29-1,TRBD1,TGCAGCGTTGAAGGGGGGGACAGGACCCCCTACGAGCAGTACTTC,CSVEGGDRTPYEQYF
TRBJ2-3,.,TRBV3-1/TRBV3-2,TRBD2,TGTGCCAGCAGGCGACTAGCGGGAGGGAGCACAGATACGCAGTATTTT,CASRRLAGGSTDTQYF
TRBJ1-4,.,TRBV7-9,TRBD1,TGTGCCATTTCGACCACAGGGGCTGCTAATGAAAAACTGTTTTTT,CAISTTGAANEKLFF
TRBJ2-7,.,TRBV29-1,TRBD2,TGCAGCGTTGAAGGGACTAGCGGGGTATCCACCTACGAGCAGTACTTC,CSVEGTSGVSTYEQYF
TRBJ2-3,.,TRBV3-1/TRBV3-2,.,TGTGCCAGGAAACACCAAATAGCAGCCGAGGGTCTAGATACGCAGTATTTT,CARKHQIAAEGLDTQYF
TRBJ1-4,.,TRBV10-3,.,TGTGCCATCAGTGCTGGCAGGCCAAATGAAAAACTGTTTTTT,CAISAGRPNEKLFF
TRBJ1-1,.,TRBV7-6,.,TGTGCCAGCAGCTTATCCGGGGATATTAACACTGAAGCTTTCTTT,CASSLSGDINTEAFF
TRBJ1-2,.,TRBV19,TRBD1,TGTGCCAGTAGTCACCGGGACAGGGGCTATGGCTACACCTTC,CASSHRDRGYGYTF
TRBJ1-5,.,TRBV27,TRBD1,TGTGCCAGCAGTTTTAGGACAGGGAGCAATCAGCCCCAGCATTTT,CASSFRTGSNQPQHF
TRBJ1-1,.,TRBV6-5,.,TGTGCCAGCACTCGCAGCGTATCGTACACTGAAGCTTTCTTT,CASTRSVSYTEAFF
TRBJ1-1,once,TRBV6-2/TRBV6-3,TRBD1,TGTGCCAGCAGTTCCCCGGGACAGGGGCGCAGGGCTTTCTTT,CASSSPGQGRRAFF
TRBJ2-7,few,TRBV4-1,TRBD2,TGCGCCAGCAGCCAAGAGAAGCGGGGCTCCTACGAGCAGTACTTC,CASSQEKRGSYEQYF
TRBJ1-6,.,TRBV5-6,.,TGTGCCAGCAGTAAAATGGGCACATCACCCCTCCACTTT,CASSKMGTSPLHF
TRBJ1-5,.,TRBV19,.,TGTGCCAGTACCTCAATTGACAGGTCCCATCAGCCCCAGCATTTT,CASTSIDRSHQPQHF
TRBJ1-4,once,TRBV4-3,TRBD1,TGCGCCAGCAGCCAAGGTCCGGGACAGGGCGGAGAAAAACTGTTTTTT,CASSQGPGQGGEKLFF
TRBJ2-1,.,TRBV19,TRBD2,TGTGCCAGTAGTGATCTGGCACTAGCGGTGAATGAGCAGTTCTTC,CASSDLALAVNEQFF
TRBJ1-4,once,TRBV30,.,TGTGCCTGGAGACATAATGAAAAACTGTTTTTT,CAWRHNEKLFF
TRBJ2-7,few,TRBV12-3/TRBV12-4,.,TGTGCCAGCAGGCGGGGCTCGGGCGAGCAGTACTTC,CASRRGSGEQYF
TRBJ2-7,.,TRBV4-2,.,TGTGCCAGCAGTGGACAGGGTCGGGGGGCCTACGAGCAGTACTTC,CASSGQGRGAYEQYF
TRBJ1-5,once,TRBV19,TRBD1,TGTGCCAGTAGTCCCCCCGGGACAGGGGGCCCACCCCAGCATTTT,CASSPPGTGGPPQHF
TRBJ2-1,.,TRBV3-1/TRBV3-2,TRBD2,TGTGCCAGCAGCCAACCGACTAGCGGGAGGGCCCCATGGCAGTTCTTC,CASSQPTSGRAPWQFF
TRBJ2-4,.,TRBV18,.,TGTGCCAGCTCAAACCGGGACACCGTAGCCAAAAACATTCAGTACTTC,CASSNRDTVAKNIQYF
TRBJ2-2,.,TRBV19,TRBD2,TGTGCCAGTAGTTTACTAGCGGGAGGGAACACCGGGGAGCTGTTTTTT,CASSLLAGGNTGELFF
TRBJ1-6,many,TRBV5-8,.,TGTGCCAGCAGCTTGCCGAATTCACCCCTCCACTTT,CASSLPNSPLHF
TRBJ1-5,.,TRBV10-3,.,TGTGCCACTGACAGGAATAGCAATCAGCCCCAGCATTTT,CATDRNSNQPQHF
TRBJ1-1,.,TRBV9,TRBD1,TGTGCCAGCAGCACAGGACAGGGGGGGAGCTCTGAAGCTTTCTTT,CASSTGQGGSSEAFF
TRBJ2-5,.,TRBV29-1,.,TGCAGCGTTTCCCCCCTACGGTACCAAGAGACCCAGTACTTC,CSVSPLRYQETQYF
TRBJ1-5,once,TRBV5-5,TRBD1,TGTGCCAGCAGCAATGACAAGGAGGGGGCGTGGGACAATCAGCCCCAGCATTTT,CASSNDKEGAWDNQPQHF
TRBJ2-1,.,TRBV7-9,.,TGTGCCAGCAGCTTTTCCGAGACAGCAAACAATGAGCAGTTCTTC,CASSFSETANNEQFF
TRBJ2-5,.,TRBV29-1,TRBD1,TGCAGCGCGTCCGGGAAGGGGGCAGAGACCCAGTACTTC,CSASGKGAETQYF
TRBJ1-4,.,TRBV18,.,TGTGCCAGCTCACCACTGGACATGGGTAATGAAAAACTGTTTTTT,CASSPLDMGNEKLFF
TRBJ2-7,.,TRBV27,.,TGTGCCAGCAGAGAACACAGGTTGGACTCCTACGAGCAGTACTTC,CASREHRLDSYEQYF
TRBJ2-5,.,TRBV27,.,TGTGCCAGCAGAATTCCCAGGGCGTACCAAGAGACCCAGTACTTC,CASRIPRAYQETQYF
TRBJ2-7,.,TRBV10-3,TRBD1,TGTGCCATCGGGGGACAGGGGAACTCCTACGAGCAGTACTTC,CAIGGQGNSYEQYF
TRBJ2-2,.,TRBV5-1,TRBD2,TGCGCCAGCAGCAGCGGACTAGCGGAGGTCACCGGGGAGCTGTTTTTT,CASSSGLAEVTGELFF
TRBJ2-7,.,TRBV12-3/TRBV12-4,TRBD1,TGTGCCAGCAGAAGGACAGGGCTCCACGAGCAGTACTTC,CASRRTGLHEQYF
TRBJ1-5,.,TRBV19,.,TGTGCCAGTAGTCGGCCGGGGGTAGATCAGCCCCAGCATTTT,CASSRPGVDQPQHF
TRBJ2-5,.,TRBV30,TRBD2,TGTGCCTGGAGTGTCGGAGCGGGAGGCGGTGGAGAGACCCAGTACTTC,CAWSVGAGGGGETQYF
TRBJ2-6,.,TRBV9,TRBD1,TGTGCCAGCAGCGTACCGTCCCCCAGGGGGCCTGGGGCCAACGTCCTGACTTTC,CASSVPSPRGPGANVLTF
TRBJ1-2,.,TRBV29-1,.,TGCAGCGTTGAAGATGAAGGGGAAGGGGGCTATGGCTACACCTTC,CSVEDEGEGGYGYTF
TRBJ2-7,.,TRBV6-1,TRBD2,TGTGCCAGCAGTGAACCCCGGGACTACACTACCTACGAGCAGTACTTC,CASSEPRDYTTYEQYF
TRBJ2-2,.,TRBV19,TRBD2,TGTGCCAGTAGACGTCTAGCGGGAGCTTACGGGGAGCTGTTTTTT,CASRRLAGAYGELFF
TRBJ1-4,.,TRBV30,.,TGTGCCTGGAGGGTGACAGCTAATAATGAAAAACTGTTTTTT,CAWRVTANNEKLFF
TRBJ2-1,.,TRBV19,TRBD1,TGTGCCAGTAGTACAACCGGGACAGGAGGCAATGAGCAGTTCTTC,CASSTTGTGGNEQFF
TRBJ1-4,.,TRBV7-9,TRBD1,TGTGCCAGCAGCAAAGACAGGGATGAAAAACTGTTTTTT,CASSKDRDEKLFF